This TCR beta chain was captured in a study of CD49a tissue-resident CD8 T cells in human skin (dated by TCRdb to about 2017). The study in broad terms: The study examined tissue-resident memory CD8+ T cell subsets in human skin defined by CD49a, CD69 and CD103 expression.

In sorted CD8+ T cells obtained from the blood, dermis and epidermis of 5 or 6 healthy donors, TCR beta CDR3 regions were analysed. Both blood and skin samples were provided by each TCR-sequenced donor, and all TCR-sequenced donors were healthy individuals. Sorting was used to isolate CD8+ T cell populations prior to TCR beta sequencing. As concerns this clone: Its antigen is still unknown. Base qualities are not at hand, and no much larger clone is one base apart.

CDR1 and CDR2, per the germline V gene (reference sequence), are LNHDA and SQIVND. The CDR3 holds 12 amino acids from the cysteine to the phenylalanine. Only CDR3 DNA is held: 36 bases, read in frame from base 1. Trimming takes 5 bases from V and 4 bases from J, and the germline ends sit 9 bases apart. Preparation of the library involved the immunoSEQ multiplex PCR assay. The study's processing was this. How frequently each TCR V beta family was used was compared between the sorted CD8+ T cell populations from blood, dermis and epidermis. The immuneACCESS repertoire file appears here via TCRdb, limited to in-frame rearrangements. These files lack a portion of the clones; in checked studies, under half of the deficit traces to unresolved V genes, and the cause of the others is not known. The V and J calls and clone size come from that table; D and trimming were worked out from the DNA. The sample table records about 1,500 clones; 65% to 80% of these occur just once. Approximately 37% of the sample rests with the top ten.

This TCR was recovered from a human donor in good health. Sequenced input: CLA- CD8+ effector memory T cells sorted from blood. The receptor chain draws on TRBV19 and TRBJ2-7; the best D guess is TRBD2, with 6 bases matching. The sequenced DNA: TGTGCCAGTAGTGGGGACTCTTACGAGCAGTACTTC. Translation gives CASSGDSYEQYF.